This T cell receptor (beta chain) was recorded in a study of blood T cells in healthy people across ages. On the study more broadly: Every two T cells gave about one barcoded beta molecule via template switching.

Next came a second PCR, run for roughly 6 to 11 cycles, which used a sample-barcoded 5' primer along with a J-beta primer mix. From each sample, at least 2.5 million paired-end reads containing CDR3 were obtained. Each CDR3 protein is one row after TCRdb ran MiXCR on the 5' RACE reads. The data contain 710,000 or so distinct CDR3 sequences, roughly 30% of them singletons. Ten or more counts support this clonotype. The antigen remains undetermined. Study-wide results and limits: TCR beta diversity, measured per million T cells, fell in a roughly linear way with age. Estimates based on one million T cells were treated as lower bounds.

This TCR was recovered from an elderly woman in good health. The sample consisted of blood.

This CDR3 is CASSVGGSYEQYF. The CDR3 DNA follows: TGTGCCAGCAGCGTTGGGGGATCCTACGAGCAGTACTTC. The chain recombines TRBV9 with TRBJ2-7; D assignment may be TRBD1 or TRBD2 (5 bases each). This CDR3 is 13 amino acids long. The V end was cut by 2 bases, the J end by 1 base, with 7 bases between. Germline-derived CDR1 and CDR2 are SGDLS and YYNGEE.